A selection of T cell receptor beta chains follows, all from one sample in a study of T cell responses to AZD1222 COVID-19 vaccine. TCRdb's copy holds only in-frame clones and misses some; the assay was immunoSEQ multiplex PCR. The sample includes about 150,000 clones, around 87% of them seen just once. This sample comprised peripheral blood, obtained on day 0 of AZD1222 vaccination. The receptors derive from an adult in good health. Both conserved end residues are part of each CDR3. A D gene is named only where the DNA matches it firmly. Clone size appears in some rows only: once, few, many, or a class for an expanded clone.

j_call,v_call,clone_size,d_call,cdr3_aa,cdr3_nt
TRBJ1-1,TRBV3-1/TRBV3-2,.,.,CASSPRSSPSSEAFF,TGTGCCAGCAGCCCTAGGTCCAGCCCGAGTTCTGAAGCTTTCTTT
TRBJ2-1,TRBV28,.,.,CASGRAQNEQFF,TGTGCCAGCGGCAGGGCCCAAAATGAGCAGTTCTTC
TRBJ1-3,TRBV5-1,few,TRBD1,CASSPGRSKGAAGNTIYF,TGCGCCAGCAGCCCCGGGCGATCGAAGGGGGCGGCTGGAAACACCATATATTTT
TRBJ1-1,TRBV7-3,once,.,CASSLNRAGLNTEAFF,TGTGCCAGCAGCTTAAATCGAGCAGGCCTGAACACTGAAGCTTTCTTT
TRBJ2-7,TRBV28,.,TRBD1,CASSGGTGGNSEQYF,TGTGCCAGCAGTGGGGGGACAGGGGGTAACAGCGAGCAGTACTTC
TRBJ1-1,TRBV7-9,.,TRBD1,CASRGGTGVTEAFF,TGTGCCAGCAGAGGAGGGACAGGCGTCACTGAAGCTTTCTTT
TRBJ1-2,TRBV18,.,.,CASSPGSTGTYGYTF,TGTGCCAGCTCACCAGGGTCCACAGGGACCTATGGCTACACCTTC
TRBJ1-6,TRBV30,.,.,CAWSEVNSPLHF,TGTGCCTGGAGTGAGGTGAATTCACCCCTCCACTTT
TRBJ1-1,TRBV19,.,.,CASHGTEMVNTEAFF,TGTGCCAGTCATGGGACCGAAATGGTGAACACTGAAGCTTTCTTT
TRBJ1-2,TRBV30,.,TRBD1,CACRGGSRYGYTF,TGTGCCTGTCGAGGGGGCAGTCGCTATGGCTACACCTTC
TRBJ1-1,TRBV18,.,.,CASSPPGRSTEAFF,TGTGCCAGCTCACCACCGGGACGGTCCACTGAAGCTTTCTTT
TRBJ2-1,TRBV30,.,TRBD1,CAWSLNRGHEQFF,TGTGCCTGGAGTTTAAACAGGGGCCATGAGCAGTTCTTC
TRBJ1-1,TRBV5-6,.,.,CASSWEIRGDTEAFF,TGTGCCAGCAGCTGGGAGATAAGGGGGGACACTGAAGCTTTCTTT
TRBJ2-7,TRBV3-1/TRBV3-2,few,.,CASSQVLGPYEQYF,TGTGCCAGCAGCCAAGTGCTGGGGCCCTACGAGCAGTACTTC
TRBJ2-3,TRBV29-1,.,.,CSVVGRGWDTQYF,TGCAGCGTTGTTGGCCGGGGCTGGGATACGCAGTATTTT